This TCR beta chain was identified during a study of monozygotic twins with inflammatory bowel disease. Germline CDR1 reads MNHNS; CDR2 reads SASEGT. The CDR3 runs to 16 residues. Researchers used 3500 ng of total RNA for each TCR library. Addition of UMIs with a 6-nucleotide sample barcode was achieved by template switching. TCRdb reanalyzed the 5' RACE reads, giving one entry per CDR3 protein sequence and no DNA. The sample data list 350,000 to 500,000 distinct CDR3 sequences. The chain employs TRBV6-1 and TRBJ2-7; TCRdb reports TRBD2, a call that lacks DNA to check it against. The source is a human donor with ulcerative colitis or Crohn's disease, or a healthy co-twin of an affected twin (not recorded which). The sample was blood. The CDR3 loop reads CASSKGAGGQLYEQYF.